The clone carrying this T cell receptor beta chain is a singleton in its sample. The antigen remains undetermined. The source of the sample is a study of OX40 agonist ivuxolimab in advanced cancers. Blood got drawn at baseline, again on cycle 4 day 1, and then on cycle 7 day 1. Study-level points and caveats: Among patients with partial responses at 0.1-3.0 mg/kg, clonal expansion was among the lowest.

Germline CDR1 and CDR2: LGHNA and YSLEER. The CDR3 spans 14 residues. Generated by immunoSEQ multiplex PCR, the TCRdb table keeps only in-frame clones and is missing some. Seen here are approximately 100,000 clones, roughly 88% observed once, and the top ten hold 1.5% to 2%. This receptor was identified in an adult with an advanced solid tumor such as melanoma, head and neck, liver or kidney cancer. The starting material was CD4+ or CD8+ T cells sorted from blood, obtained in a trial of the OX40 agonist ivuxolimab. The chain combines TRBV4-3 with TRBJ2-5; no definite D call. The J call is doubtful: the DNA matches TRBJ2-7 better. CDR3 in amino acids: CASSQDDSHYEQYF. The CDR3 coding sequence is TGCGCCAGCAGCCAAGACGACTCTCACTACGAGCAGTACTTC.